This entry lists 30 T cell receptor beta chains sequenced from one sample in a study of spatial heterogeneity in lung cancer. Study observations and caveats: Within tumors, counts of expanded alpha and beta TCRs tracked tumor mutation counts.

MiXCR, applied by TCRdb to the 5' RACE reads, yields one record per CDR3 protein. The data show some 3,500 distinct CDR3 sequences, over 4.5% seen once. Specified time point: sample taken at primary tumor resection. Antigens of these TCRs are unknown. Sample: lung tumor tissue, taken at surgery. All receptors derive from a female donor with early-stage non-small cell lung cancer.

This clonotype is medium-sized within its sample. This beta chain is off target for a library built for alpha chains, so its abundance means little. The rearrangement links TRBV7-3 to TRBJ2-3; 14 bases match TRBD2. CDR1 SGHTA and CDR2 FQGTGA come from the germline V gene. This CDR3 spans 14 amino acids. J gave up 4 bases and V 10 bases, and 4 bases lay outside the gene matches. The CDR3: CATGTSGSSDTQYF. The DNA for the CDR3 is TGTGCCACCGGGACTAGCGGGAGCTCAGATACGCAGTATTTT.

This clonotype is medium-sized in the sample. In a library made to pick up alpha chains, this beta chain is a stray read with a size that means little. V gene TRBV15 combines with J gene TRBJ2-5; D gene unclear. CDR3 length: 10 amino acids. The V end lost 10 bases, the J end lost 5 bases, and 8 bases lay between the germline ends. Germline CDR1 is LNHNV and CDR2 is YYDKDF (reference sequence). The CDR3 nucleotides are TGTGCCATCGGAACGGAGACCCAGTACTTC. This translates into CAIGTETQYF.

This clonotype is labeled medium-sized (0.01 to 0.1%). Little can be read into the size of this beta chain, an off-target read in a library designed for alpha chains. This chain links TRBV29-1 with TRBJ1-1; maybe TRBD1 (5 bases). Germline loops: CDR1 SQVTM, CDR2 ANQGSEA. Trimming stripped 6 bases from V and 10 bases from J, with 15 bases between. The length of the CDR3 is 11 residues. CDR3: CSVDQGQGAFF. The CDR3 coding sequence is TGCAGCGTCGACCAGGGCCAGGGAGCTTTCTTT.

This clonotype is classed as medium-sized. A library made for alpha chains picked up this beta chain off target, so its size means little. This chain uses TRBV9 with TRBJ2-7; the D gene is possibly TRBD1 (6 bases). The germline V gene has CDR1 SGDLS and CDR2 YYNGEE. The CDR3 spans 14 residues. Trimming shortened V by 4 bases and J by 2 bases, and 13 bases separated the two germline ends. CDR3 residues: CASSPTGITYEQYF. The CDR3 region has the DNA TGTGCCAGCAGCCCAACAGGGATAACCTACGAGCAGTACTTC.

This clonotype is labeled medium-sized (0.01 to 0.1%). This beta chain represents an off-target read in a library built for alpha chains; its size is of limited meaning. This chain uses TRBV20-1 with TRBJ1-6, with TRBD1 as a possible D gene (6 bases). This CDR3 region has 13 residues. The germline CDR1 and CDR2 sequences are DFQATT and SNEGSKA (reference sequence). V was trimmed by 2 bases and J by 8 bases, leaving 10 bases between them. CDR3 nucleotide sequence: TGCAGTGCTAGACAGGGGTGGGATTCACCCCTCCACTTT. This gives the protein CSARQGWDSPLHF.

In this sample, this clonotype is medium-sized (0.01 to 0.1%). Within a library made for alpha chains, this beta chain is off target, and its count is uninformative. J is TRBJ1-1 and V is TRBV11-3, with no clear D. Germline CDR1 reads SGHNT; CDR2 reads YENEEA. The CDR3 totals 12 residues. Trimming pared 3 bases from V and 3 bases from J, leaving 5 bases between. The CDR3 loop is CASSFSDTEAFF. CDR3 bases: TGTGCCAGCAGCTTTTCGGACACTGAAGCTTTCTTT.

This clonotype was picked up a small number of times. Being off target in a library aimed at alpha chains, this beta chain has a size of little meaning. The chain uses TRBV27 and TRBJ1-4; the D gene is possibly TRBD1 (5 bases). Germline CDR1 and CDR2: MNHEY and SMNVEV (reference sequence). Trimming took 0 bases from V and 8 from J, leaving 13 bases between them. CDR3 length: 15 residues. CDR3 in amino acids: CASSLSVGVEEKLFF. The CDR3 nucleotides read TGTGCCAGCAGTTTATCGGTAGGGGTTGAGGAAAAACTGTTTTTT.

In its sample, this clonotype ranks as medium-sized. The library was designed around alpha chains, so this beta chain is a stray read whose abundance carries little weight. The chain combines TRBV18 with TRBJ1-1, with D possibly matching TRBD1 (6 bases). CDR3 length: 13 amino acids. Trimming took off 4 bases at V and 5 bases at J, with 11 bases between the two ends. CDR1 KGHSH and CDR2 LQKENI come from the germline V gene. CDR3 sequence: CASSQGERTEAFF. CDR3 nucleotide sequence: TGTGCCAGCTCACAGGGGGAGAGGACTGAAGCTTTCTTT.

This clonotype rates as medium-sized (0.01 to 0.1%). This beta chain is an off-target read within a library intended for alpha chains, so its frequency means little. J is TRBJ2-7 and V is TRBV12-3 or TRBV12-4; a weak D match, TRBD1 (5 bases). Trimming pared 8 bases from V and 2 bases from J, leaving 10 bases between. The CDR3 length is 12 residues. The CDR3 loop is CASSGLTYEQYF. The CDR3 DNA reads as TGTGCCAGCTCAGGGTTAACCTACGAGCAGTACTTC.

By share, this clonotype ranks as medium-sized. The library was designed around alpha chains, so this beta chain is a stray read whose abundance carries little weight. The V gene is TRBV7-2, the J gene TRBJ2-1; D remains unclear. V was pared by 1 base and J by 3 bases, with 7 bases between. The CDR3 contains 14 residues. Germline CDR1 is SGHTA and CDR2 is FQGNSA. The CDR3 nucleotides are TGTGCCAGCAGCTTAGAAGCTAACTACAATGAGCAGTTCTTC. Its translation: CASSLEANYNEQFF. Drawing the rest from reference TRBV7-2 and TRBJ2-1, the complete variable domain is GAGVSQSPSNKVTEKGKDVELRCDPISGHTALYWYRQSLGQGLEFLIYFQGNSAPDKSGLPSDRFSAERTGGSVSTLTIQRTQQEDSAVYLCASSLEANYNEQFFGPGTRLTVL.

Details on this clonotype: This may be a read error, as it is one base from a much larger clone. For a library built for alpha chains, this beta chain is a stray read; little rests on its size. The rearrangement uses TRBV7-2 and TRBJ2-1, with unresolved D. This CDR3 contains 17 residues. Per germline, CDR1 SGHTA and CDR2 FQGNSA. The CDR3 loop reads CASSPPVASSSCNEQFF. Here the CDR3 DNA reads TGTGCCAGCAGCCCTCCGGTGGCCTCCTCCTCCTGCAATGAGCAGTTCTTC.

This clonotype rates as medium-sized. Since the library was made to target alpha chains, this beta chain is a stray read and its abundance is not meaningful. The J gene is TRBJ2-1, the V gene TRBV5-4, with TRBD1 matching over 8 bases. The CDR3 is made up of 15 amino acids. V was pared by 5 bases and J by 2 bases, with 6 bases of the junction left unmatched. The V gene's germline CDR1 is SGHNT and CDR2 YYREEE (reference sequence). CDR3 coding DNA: TGTGCCAGCAGTCCCCAGGGGGCGGCCTACAATGAGCAGTTCTTC. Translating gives CASSPQGAAYNEQFF.

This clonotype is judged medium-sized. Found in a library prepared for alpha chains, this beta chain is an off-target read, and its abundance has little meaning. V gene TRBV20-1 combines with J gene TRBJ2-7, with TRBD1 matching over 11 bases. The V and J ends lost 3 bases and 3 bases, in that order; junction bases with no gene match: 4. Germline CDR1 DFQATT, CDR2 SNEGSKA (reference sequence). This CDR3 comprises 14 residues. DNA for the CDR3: TGCAGTGCTAGGGGACAGGGGGGCAACTACGAGCAGTACTTC. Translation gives CSARGQGGNYEQYF.

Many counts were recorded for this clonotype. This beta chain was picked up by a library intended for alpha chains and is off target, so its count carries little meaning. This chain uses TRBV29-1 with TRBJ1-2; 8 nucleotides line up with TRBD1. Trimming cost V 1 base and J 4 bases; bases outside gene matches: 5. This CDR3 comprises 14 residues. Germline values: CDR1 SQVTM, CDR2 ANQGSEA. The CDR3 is CSVEVGTGIYGYTF. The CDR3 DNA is TGCAGCGTTGAAGTAGGGACAGGCATCTATGGCTACACCTTC.

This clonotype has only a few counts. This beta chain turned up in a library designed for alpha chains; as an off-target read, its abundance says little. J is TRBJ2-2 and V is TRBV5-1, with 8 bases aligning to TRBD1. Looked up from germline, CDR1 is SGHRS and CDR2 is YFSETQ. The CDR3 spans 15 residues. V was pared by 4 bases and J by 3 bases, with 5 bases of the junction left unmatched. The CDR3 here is CASSVTGVDTGELFF. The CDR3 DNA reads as TGCGCCAGCAGCGTGACAGGGGTGGACACCGGGGAGCTGTTTTTT.

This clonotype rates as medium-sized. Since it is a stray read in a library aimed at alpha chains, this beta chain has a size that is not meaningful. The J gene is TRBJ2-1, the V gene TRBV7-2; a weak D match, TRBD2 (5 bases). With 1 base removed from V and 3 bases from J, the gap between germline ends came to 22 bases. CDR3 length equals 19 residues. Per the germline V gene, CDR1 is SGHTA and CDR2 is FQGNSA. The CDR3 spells CASSLVLMALARYYNEQFF. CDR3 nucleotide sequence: TGTGCCAGCAGCTTAGTTCTTATGGCTCTAGCCCGGTACTACAATGAGCAGTTCTTC.

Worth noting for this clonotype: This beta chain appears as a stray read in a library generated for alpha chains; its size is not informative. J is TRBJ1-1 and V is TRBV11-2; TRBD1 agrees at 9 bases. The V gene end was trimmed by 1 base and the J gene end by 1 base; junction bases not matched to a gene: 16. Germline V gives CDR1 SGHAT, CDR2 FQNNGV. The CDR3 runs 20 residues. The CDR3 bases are TGTGCCAGCAGCTTAGGGGACAGGGAAAGATTTATAGTTTCGAACACTGAAGCTTTCTTT. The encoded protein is CASSLGDRERFIVSNTEAFF.

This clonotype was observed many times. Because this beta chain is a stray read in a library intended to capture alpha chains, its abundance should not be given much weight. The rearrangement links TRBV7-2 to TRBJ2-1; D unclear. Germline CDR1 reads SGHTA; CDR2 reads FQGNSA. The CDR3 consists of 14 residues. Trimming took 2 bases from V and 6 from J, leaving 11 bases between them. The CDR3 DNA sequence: TGTGCCAGCAGCTTAAACCCTTCCCTCAATGAGCAGTTCTTC. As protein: CASSLNPSLNEQFF.

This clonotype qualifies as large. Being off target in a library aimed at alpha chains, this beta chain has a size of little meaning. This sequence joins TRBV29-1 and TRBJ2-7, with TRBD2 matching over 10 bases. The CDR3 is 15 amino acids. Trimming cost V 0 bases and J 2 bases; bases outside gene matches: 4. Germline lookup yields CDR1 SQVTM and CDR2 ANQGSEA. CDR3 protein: CSVEDPAGGPYEQYF. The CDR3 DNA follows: TGCAGCGTTGAAGATCCAGCGGGAGGGCCCTACGAGCAGTACTTC.

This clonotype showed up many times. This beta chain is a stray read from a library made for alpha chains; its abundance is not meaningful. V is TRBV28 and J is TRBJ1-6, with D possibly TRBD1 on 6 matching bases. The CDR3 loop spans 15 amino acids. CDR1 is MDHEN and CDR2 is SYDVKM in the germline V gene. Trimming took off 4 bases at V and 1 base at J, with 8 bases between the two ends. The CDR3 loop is CASSSRGSYNSPLHF. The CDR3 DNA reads TGTGCCAGCAGTTCCAGGGGATCCTATAATTCACCCCTCCACTTT.

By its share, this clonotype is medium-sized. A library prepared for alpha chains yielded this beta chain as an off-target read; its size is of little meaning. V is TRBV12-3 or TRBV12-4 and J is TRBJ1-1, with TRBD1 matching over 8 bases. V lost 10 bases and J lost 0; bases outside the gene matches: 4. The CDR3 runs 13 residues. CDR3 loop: CATHRGVNTEAFF. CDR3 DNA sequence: TGTGCCACCCACAGGGGGGTGAACACTGAAGCTTTCTTT.

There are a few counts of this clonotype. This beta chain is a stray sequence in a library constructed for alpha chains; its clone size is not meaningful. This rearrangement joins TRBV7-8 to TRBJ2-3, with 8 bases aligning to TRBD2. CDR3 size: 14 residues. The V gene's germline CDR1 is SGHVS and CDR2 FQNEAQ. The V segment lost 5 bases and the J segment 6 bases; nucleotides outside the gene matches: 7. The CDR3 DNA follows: TGTGCCAGCAGCCCAGGGACTAGTTCGGATACGCAGTATTTT. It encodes CASSPGTSSDTQYF.

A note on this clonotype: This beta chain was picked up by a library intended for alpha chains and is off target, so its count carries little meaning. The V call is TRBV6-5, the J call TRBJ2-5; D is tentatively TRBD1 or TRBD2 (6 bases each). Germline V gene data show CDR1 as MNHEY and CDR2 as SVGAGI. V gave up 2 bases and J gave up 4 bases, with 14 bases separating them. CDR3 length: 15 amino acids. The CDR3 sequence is CASSYVFGGRETQYF. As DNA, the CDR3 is TGTGCCAGCAGTTACGTTTTCGGGGGCAGAGAGACCCAGTACTTC.

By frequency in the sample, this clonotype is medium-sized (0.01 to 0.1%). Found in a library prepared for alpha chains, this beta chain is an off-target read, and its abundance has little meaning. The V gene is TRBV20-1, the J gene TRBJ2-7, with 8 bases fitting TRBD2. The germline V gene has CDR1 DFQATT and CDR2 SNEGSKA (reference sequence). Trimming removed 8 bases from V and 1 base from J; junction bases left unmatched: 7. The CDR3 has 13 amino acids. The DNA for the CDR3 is TGCAGTCTAGCGGGCGCCAATTCCTACGAGCAGTACTTC. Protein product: CSLAGANSYEQYF.

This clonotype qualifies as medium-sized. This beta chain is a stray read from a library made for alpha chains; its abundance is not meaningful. This CDR3 is CASSELGLADTQYF. The CDR3 DNA reads as TGTGCCAGCAGTGAGTTAGGACTAGCAGATACGCAGTATTTT. The chain employs TRBV6-1 and TRBJ2-3, with 7 bases aligning to TRBD2. The germline gives CDR1 MNHNS, CDR2 SASEGT. The V segment lost 3 bases and the J segment 4 bases; nucleotides outside the gene matches: 4. The CDR3 has 14 amino acids.

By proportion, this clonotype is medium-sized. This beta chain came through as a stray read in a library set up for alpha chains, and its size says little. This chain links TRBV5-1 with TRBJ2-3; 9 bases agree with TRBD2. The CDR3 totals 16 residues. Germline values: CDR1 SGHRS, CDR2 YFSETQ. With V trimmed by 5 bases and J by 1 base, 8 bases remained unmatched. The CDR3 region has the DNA TGCGCCAGCAGACACGGGACTAGCATACGCACAGATACGCAGTATTTT. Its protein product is CASRHGTSIRTDTQYF.

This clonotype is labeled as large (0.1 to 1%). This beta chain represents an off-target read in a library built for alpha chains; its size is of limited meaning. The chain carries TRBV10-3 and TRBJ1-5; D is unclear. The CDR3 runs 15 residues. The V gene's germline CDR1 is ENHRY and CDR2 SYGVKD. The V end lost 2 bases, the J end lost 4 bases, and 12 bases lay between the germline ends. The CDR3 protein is CAISEETTDNQPQHF. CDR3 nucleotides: TGTGCCATCAGTGAGGAAACTACAGATAATCAGCCCCAGCATTTT.

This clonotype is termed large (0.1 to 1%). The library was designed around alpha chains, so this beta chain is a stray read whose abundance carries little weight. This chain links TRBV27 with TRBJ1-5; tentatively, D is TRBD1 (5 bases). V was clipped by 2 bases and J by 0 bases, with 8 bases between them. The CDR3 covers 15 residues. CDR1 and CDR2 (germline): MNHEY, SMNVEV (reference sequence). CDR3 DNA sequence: TGTGCCAGCAGTTTAGCAGGGTATAGCAATCAGCCCCAGCATTTT. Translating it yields CASSLAGYSNQPQHF.

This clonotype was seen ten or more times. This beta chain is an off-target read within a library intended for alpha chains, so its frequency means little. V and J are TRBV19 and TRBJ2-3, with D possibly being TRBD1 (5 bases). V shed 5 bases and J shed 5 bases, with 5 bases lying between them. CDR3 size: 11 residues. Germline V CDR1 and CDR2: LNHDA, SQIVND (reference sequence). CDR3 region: CASSQGDTQYF. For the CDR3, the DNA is TGTGCCAGTAGTCAGGGAGATACGCAGTATTTT.

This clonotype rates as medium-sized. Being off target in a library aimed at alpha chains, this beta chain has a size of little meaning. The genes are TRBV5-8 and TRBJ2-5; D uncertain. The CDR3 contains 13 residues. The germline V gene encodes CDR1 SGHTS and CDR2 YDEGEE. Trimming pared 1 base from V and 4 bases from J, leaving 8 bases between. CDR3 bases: TGTGCCAGCAGCTTGATAGGTATAGAGACCCAGTACTTC. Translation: CASSLIGIETQYF.